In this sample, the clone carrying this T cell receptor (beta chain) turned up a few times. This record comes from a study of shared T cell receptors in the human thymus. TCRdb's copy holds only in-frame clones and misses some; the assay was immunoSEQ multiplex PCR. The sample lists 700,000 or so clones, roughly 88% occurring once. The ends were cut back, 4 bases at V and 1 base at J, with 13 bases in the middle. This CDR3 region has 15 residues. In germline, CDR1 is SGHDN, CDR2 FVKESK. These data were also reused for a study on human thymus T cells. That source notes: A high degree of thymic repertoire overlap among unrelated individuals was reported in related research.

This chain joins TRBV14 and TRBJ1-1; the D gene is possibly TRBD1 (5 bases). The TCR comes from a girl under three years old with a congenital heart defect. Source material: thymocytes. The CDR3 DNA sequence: TGTGCCAGCAGCCGACCTGTACAGGCGAACACTGAAGCTTTCTTT. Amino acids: CASSRPVQANTEAFF.